Following are 10 T cell receptor beta chains from one sample sequenced in a study of CD4 T cells in relation to SARS-CoV-2 and coronaviruses. Antigens for these TCRs are unknown. Generated by immunoSEQ multiplex PCR, the TCRdb table keeps only in-frame clones and is missing some. In the table there are about 36,000 clones, 70% to 80% of which are singletons. What was sequenced was memory CD4+ T cells from PBMCs, cultured in vitro. All receptors come from an adult with COVID-19.

The chain couples TRBV6-6 to TRBJ2-7, with 7 positions matching TRBD1. Trimming removed 5 bases from V and 4 bases from J; junction bases left unmatched: 11. Germline V CDR1 and CDR2: MNHNY, SVGAGI (reference sequence). The CDR3 runs to 15 residues. As DNA, the CDR3 is TGTGCCAGCAGTCAACAGGGGCAGGTGAGGTACGAGCAGTACTTC. Amino acid sequence: CASSQQGQVRYEQYF.

This clone is a singleton in its sample. This sequence joins TRBV7-6 and TRBJ2-2; 7 positions agree with TRBD2. Germline values: CDR1 SGHVS, CDR2 FNYEAQ. There are 15 residues in the CDR3. V lost 5 bases to trimming and J lost 4 bases; unmatched junction nucleotides: 7. The CDR3 coding sequence is TGTGCCAGCAGCCCCCAAGGACTAGGCACCGGGGAGCTGTTTTTT. It yields the protein CASSPQGLGTGELFF.

V and J are TRBV5-1 and TRBJ2-1, with D tentatively TRBD1 or TRBD2 (5 bases each). CDR3 size: 17 residues. Trimming stripped 1 base from V and 5 bases from J, with 19 bases between. Germline loops: CDR1 SGHRS, CDR2 YFSETQ. The CDR3 protein is CASSLRPGQVGDNEQFF. The CDR3 DNA follows: TGCGCCAGCAGCTTGCGGCCGGGGCAAGTTGGGGACAATGAGCAGTTCTTC.

The chain combines TRBV18 with TRBJ2-7; tentatively, D is TRBD1 (5 bases). This CDR3 comprises 15 residues. Germline V gives CDR1 KGHSH, CDR2 LQKENI. V was cut by 3 bases and J by 6 bases, with 18 bases left in between. The CDR3 loop reads CASSPPFRERGEQYF. The CDR3, as DNA: TGTGCCAGCTCACCCCCCTTCAGGGAAAGGGGCGAGCAGTACTTC.

In this sample, this clone turned up once. V gene TRBV19 combines with J gene TRBJ1-5; TRBD1 is a possible D gene (5 bases). The germline gives CDR1 LNHDA, CDR2 SQIVND (reference sequence). Trimming shortened V by 7 bases and J by 5 bases, and 18 bases separated the two germline ends. The CDR3 length is 15 residues. CDR3 coding DNA: TGTGCCAGTACCACCGTGGGGGGGGGAGATCAGCCCCAGCATTTT. Translating it yields CASTTVGGGDQPQHF.

V gene TRBV19 combines with J gene TRBJ2-3, with 12 positions matching TRBD2. Germline lookup yields CDR1 LNHDA and CDR2 SQIVND (reference sequence). Unmatched junction bases numbered 5, after V lost 1 base and J lost 6 bases. The CDR3 consists of 16 residues. The CDR3 DNA is TGTGCCAGTAGTATAGTACTAGCGGGAGGATATGATACGCAGTATTTT. Its translation: CASSIVLAGGYDTQYF.

The V call is TRBV7-9, the J call TRBJ1-2; possibly TRBD1 for D (6 bases). This CDR3 comprises 15 residues. The germline V and J ends were trimmed by 5 bases and 5 bases, with 18 bases remaining between them. CDR1 and CDR2 (germline): SEHNR, FQNEAQ (reference sequence). CDR3 sequence: CASSPGQQPLYGYTF. The CDR3 coding sequence is TGTGCCAGCAGCCCAGGACAGCAGCCTCTTTATGGCTACACCTTC.

The genes are TRBV19 and TRBJ2-7, with D uncertain. The CDR3 contains 14 residues. In germline, CDR1 is LNHDA, CDR2 SQIVND (reference sequence). V gave up 3 bases and J gave up 2 bases, with 11 bases separating them. In DNA, the CDR3 is TGTGCCAGTAGTATTGGGGATCGGCCCTACGAGCAGTACTTC. Translated: CASSIGDRPYEQYF. Full variable domain (remainder filled in from reference TRBV19 and TRBJ2-7): DGGITQSPKYLFRKEGQNVTLSCEQNLNHDAMYWYRQDPGQGLRLIYYSQIVNDFQKGDIAEGYSVSREKKESFPLTVTSAQKNPTAFYLCASSIGDRPYEQYFGPGTRLTVT.

The chain employs TRBV5-1 and TRBJ2-3; 13 nucleotides align to TRBD2. Looked up from germline, CDR1 is SGHRS and CDR2 is YFSETQ. The CDR3 consists of 16 residues. Losses at the gene ends were 3 bases for V and 3 bases for J; bases not matched to a gene: 4. The CDR3 loop is CASSSGLAGVTDTQYF. DNA for the CDR3: TGCGCCAGCAGCTCCGGACTAGCGGGAGTGACAGATACGCAGTATTTT.

The V call is TRBV25-1, the J call TRBJ1-4; possibly TRBD1 for D (6 bases). From germline, CDR1 is MGHDK and CDR2 SYGVNS. V shed 4 bases and J shed 11 bases, with 14 bases lying between them. The CDR3 has 13 amino acids. The CDR3 loop is CASSVDSLGKLFF. The CDR3 coding sequence is TGTGCCAGCAGTGTGGACAGTCTAGGGAAACTGTTTTTT.